This T cell receptor (beta chain) derives from a study of blood T cells in healthy people across ages. A J-beta primer mix and a sample-barcoded 5' primer were used in a second PCR of about 6 to 12 cycles. A 12-random-nucleotide template-switch adaptor tagged each cDNA molecule. TCRdb recomputed calls from the 5' RACE reads with MiXCR, one row per CDR3 protein. The data hold around 900,000 distinct CDR3 sequences, with 51% observed a single time. Trimming stripped 1 base from V and 0 bases from J, with 10 bases between. This CDR3 comprises 15 residues. In germline, CDR1 is MGHRA, CDR2 YSYEKL. J is TRBJ2-7 and V is TRBV4-1, with a possible D match to TRBD2 (6 bases). Input material: blood. The source of this sequence is a woman aged 60-75 years in good health. CDR3 nucleotides: TGCGCCAGCAGCCAAGTCTACGGGAGCTCCTACGAGCAGTACTTC. Its protein product is CASSQVYGSSYEQYF.